This T cell receptor beta chain appears in the sequencing data of a study of shared clonotypes between healthy human individuals. Produced via immunoSEQ multiplex PCR; TCRdb's table is partial and in-frame only. The data contain around 79,000 clones, over 55% of them singletons. Sequences were obtained from memory CD8+ T cells sorted from blood. This sample's subset: CD45RO+ cells pooled with CCR7-negative TemRA cells. This TCR derives from a man between 25 and 39 years old in good health.

The DNA of the CDR3 is TGTGCCAGCAGTCTTTGGGCTACAGGTGGATATGGCTACACCTTC. Translation: CASSLWATGGYGYTF. This chain joins TRBV27 and TRBJ1-2; a possible D gene is TRBD1 (5 bases). The CDR3 is made up of 15 amino acids. Deletions cut 5 bases from V and 5 bases from J, with 18 bases between. Germline loops: CDR1 MNHEY, CDR2 SMNVEV (reference sequence).